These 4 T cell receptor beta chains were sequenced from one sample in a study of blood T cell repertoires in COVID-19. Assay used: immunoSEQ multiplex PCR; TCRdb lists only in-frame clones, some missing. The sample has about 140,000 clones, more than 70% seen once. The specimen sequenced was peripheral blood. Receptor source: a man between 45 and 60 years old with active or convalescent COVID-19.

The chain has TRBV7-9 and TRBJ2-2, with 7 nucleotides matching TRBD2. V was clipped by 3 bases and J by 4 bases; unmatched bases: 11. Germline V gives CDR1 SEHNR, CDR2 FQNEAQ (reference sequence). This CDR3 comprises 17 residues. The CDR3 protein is CASSFTTAGALTGELFF. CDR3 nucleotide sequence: TGTGCCAGCAGCTTTACCACCGCGGGAGCGCTCACCGGGGAGCTGTTTTTT.

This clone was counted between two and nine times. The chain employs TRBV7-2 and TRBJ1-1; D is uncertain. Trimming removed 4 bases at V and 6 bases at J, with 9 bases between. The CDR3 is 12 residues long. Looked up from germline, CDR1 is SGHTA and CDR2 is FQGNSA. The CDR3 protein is CASSSHTAEAFF. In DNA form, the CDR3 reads TGTGCCAGCAGCTCCCACACAGCTGAAGCTTTCTTT.

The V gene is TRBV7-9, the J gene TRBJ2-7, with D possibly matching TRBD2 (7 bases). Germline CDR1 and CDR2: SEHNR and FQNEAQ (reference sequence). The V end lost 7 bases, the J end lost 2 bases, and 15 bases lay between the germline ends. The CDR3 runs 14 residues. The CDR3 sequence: CASILGGGPYEQYF. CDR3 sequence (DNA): TGTGCCAGCATCCTTGGGGGGGGCCCCTACGAGCAGTACTTC. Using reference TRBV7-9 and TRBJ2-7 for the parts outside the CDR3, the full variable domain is DTGVSQNPRHKITKRGQNVTFRCDPISEHNRLYWYRQTLGQGPEFLTYFQNEAQLEKSRLLSDRFSAERPKGSFSTLEIQRTEQGDSAMYLCASILGGGPYEQYFGPGTRLTVT.

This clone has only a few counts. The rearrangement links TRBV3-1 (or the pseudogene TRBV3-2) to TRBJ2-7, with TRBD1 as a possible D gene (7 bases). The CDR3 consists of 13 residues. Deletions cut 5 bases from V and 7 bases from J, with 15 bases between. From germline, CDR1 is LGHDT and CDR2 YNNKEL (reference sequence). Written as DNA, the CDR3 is TGTGCCAGCAGCTATCGACAGGGACTGGAGCAGTACTTC. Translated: CASSYRQGLEQYF.